The 32 T cell receptor beta chains below come from one sample, sequenced in a study of T cell changes during pregnancy in multiple sclerosis. Some clones are missing from TCRdb's copy, which holds only in-frame ones; the method was immunoSEQ multiplex PCR. The sample consists of more than 35,000 clones, 85% to 95% of them appearing once. Here the sequenced sample was CD4+ T cells from peripheral blood mononuclear cells, taken in the third trimester of pregnancy. These TCRs come from a female donor in good health, enrolled as a control in a pregnancy study.

This clone was observed once. This chain links TRBV6-1 with TRBJ2-5, with a possible D match to TRBD2 (6 bases). With 8 bases removed from V and 1 base from J, the gap between germline ends came to 11 bases. Germline V lookup: CDR1 MNHNS, CDR2 SASEGT. This CDR3 comprises 13 residues. In DNA, the CDR3 is TGTGCCAGCGGAGGGATCAGCCAAGAGACCCAGTACTTC. Translation: CASGGISQETQYF.

This chain joins TRBV15 and TRBJ1-4; tentative D call: TRBD1 (6 bases). Between the trimmed V and J ends, which lost 0 bases and 0 bases, there was a span of 17 bases. Germline assignment: CDR1 LNHNV and CDR2 YYDKDF (reference sequence). The CDR3 consists of 19 residues. The CDR3 DNA reads as TGTGCCACCAGCAGAGATTTTCGGACAGCGGCTGCAACTAATGAAAAACTGTTTTTT. Its protein is CATSRDFRTAAATNEKLFF.

This chain uses TRBV7-9 with TRBJ1-1; D uncertain. This CDR3 comprises 11 residues. In germline, CDR1 is SEHNR, CDR2 FQNEAQ (reference sequence). V lost 7 bases to trimming and J lost 5 bases, with 8 bases between them. The CDR3 DNA is TGTGCCAGCAAAAGCTTTACTGAAGCTTTCTTT. Its translation is CASKSFTEAFF.

DNA of the CDR3: TGTGCCAGCAGCTTGCGGGGTAGGGTCGGGACAGATACGCAGTATTTT. It translates to CASSLRGRVGTDTQYF. This rearrangement joins TRBV5-4 to TRBJ2-3; D possibly corresponds to TRBD2 (5 bases). This CDR3 is built from 16 residues. V was pared by 1 base and J by 3 bases, with 15 bases between. CDR1 SGHNT and CDR2 YYREEE come from the germline V gene (reference sequence).

The rearrangement links TRBV19 to TRBJ1-6; D is uncertain. CDR1 is LNHDA and CDR2 is SQIVND in the germline V gene (reference sequence). CDR3 length: 16 residues. V was clipped by 7 bases and J by 0 bases, with 13 bases between them. The CDR3 protein is CASTSPSGSYNSPLHF. The CDR3 DNA follows: TGTGCCAGTACATCTCCGAGCGGCTCCTATAATTCACCCCTCCACTTT.

The gene calls are TRBV9 and TRBJ2-1; 10 bases are shared with TRBD2. The trim removed 4 bases at V and 8 bases at J, leaving 12 bases unmatched. This CDR3 has 16 residues. Looked up from germline, CDR1 is SGDLS and CDR2 is YYNGEE. CDR3 DNA sequence: TGTGCCAGCAGCCCACGGGGGAGCGGGGGGGCACATGAGCAGTTCTTC. Protein sequence: CASSPRGSGGAHEQFF. The full variable domain, completed using reference TRBV9 and TRBJ2-1, is DSGVTQTPKHLITATGQRVTLRCSPRSGDLSVYWYQQSLDQGLQFLIQYYNGEERAKGNILERFSAQQFPDLHSELNLSSLELGDSALYFCASSPRGSGGAHEQFFGPGTRLTVL.

CDR3 in DNA: TGTGCCAGCAGTGGGCTAGCGGGGGGCCTTCAGTATTTT. Protein sequence: CASSGLAGGLQYF. The rearrangement uses TRBV2 and TRBJ2-3; 11 positions agree with TRBD2. V gave up 4 bases and J gave up 12 bases; unmatched junction bases: 6. CDR3 length: 13 amino acids. Germline values: CDR1 SNHLY, CDR2 FYNNEI.

The V and J genes are TRBV4-3 and TRBJ2-3; 8 bases are a match to TRBD2. After removal of 3 bases from V and 3 bases from J, the junction contained 5 bases not matched to a gene. The CDR3 covers 15 residues. Per germline, CDR1 LGHNA and CDR2 YSLEER. This CDR3 is CASSHRGGMTDTQYF. In DNA form, the CDR3 reads TGCGCCAGCAGCCACCGCGGGGGGATGACAGATACGCAGTATTTT.

In this sample, this clone turned up a few times. The V gene is TRBV6-1, the J gene TRBJ1-2, with D tentatively TRBD1 (6 bases). V shed 0 bases and J shed 5 bases, with 13 bases lying between them. Germline V CDR1 and CDR2: MNHNS, SASEGT. The CDR3 contains 15 residues. Here the CDR3 reads CASSEAVTGIYGYTF. CDR3 sequence (DNA): TGTGCCAGCAGTGAAGCTGTTACAGGGATATATGGCTACACCTTC.

This chain links TRBV29-1 with TRBJ2-3, with D possibly being TRBD1 (7 bases). With 7 bases removed from V and 3 bases from J, the gap between germline ends came to 17 bases. The CDR3 runs to 14 residues. The V gene's germline CDR1 is SQVTM and CDR2 ANQGSEA. Here the CDR3 DNA reads TGCAGCGCCGGGGGACAGTCGGGGACAGATACGCAGTATTTT. Residues: CSAGGQSGTDTQYF.

The V call is TRBV28, the J call TRBJ1-6; unclear D gene. Trimming took off 5 bases at V and 4 bases at J, with 12 bases between the two ends. Germline V gene lookup returns CDR1 MDHEN and CDR2 SYDVKM. The CDR3 has 15 amino acids. The CDR3 spells CASSPTRQYNSPLHF. The CDR3, as DNA: TGTGCCAGCAGTCCGACACGGCAGTATAATTCACCCCTCCACTTT. Looking up the rest from reference TRBV28 and TRBJ1-6 gives the full variable domain: DVKVTQSSRYLVKRTGEKVFLECVQDMDHENMFWYRQDPGLGLRLIYFSYDVKMKEKGDIPEGYSVSREKKERFSLILESASTNQTSMYLCASSPTRQYNSPLHFGNGTRLTVT.

The J gene is TRBJ2-5, the V gene TRBV5-8; 8 nucleotides line up with TRBD2. Germline V gene sequence: CDR1 SGHTS, CDR2 YDEGEE. The CDR3 length is 15 residues. Germline trimming cut 6 bases from V and 1 base from J; bases unmatched to any gene: 8. This CDR3 is CASNQFSGVQETQYF. The DNA for the CDR3 is TGTGCCAGCAACCAATTTAGCGGGGTCCAAGAGACCCAGTACTTC. Complete variable domain (other parts from reference TRBV5-8 and TRBJ2-5): EAGVTQSPTHLIKTRGQQATLRCSPISGHTSVYWYQQALGLGLQFLLWYDEGEERNRGNFPPRFSGRQFPNYSSELNVNALELEDSALYLCASNQFSGVQETQYFGPGTRLLVL.

The rearrangement links TRBV13 to TRBJ1-2, with 9 bases matching TRBD1. V lost 5 bases and J lost 9; bases outside the gene matches: 7. In germline, CDR1 is PRHDT, CDR2 FYEKMQ (reference sequence). CDR3 size: 13 residues. The CDR3 nucleotides are TGTGCCAGCAGCGTCCGGGACAGGGTCAGCTACACCTTC. Protein: CASSVRDRVSYTF.

The chain joins TRBV12-5 to TRBJ2-3; D may be TRBD1 (5 bases). CDR3 size: 14 residues. In germline, CDR1 is LGHNT, CDR2 FRNRAP. V gave up 1 base and J gave up 2 bases, with 7 bases separating them. The CDR3 spells CASGLGQFTDTQYF. CDR3 nucleotide sequence: TGTGCTAGTGGTTTGGGACAGTTCACAGATACGCAGTATTTT.

The chain carries TRBV27 and TRBJ1-6; D may be TRBD1 (6 bases). The CDR3 extends over 14 amino acids. V shed 2 bases and J shed 8 bases, with 10 bases lying between them. CDR1 and CDR2 (germline): MNHEY, SMNVEV (reference sequence). CDR3 sequence (DNA): TGTGCCAGCAGTTTACGCAGGGGTGATTCACCCCTCCACTTT. Its protein product is CASSLRRGDSPLHF.

The chain has TRBV15 and TRBJ2-1; the D is unclear. Germline-derived CDR1 and CDR2 are LNHNV and YYDKDF (reference sequence). The V gene lost 6 bases and the J gene lost 4 bases, with 7 bases spanning the gap. This CDR3 has 12 residues. CDR3 sequence: CATRAVYNEQFF. The CDR3 nucleotides are TGTGCCACCAGGGCAGTTTACAATGAGCAGTTCTTC.

The rearrangement uses TRBV5-1 and TRBJ2-7; TRBD1 agrees at 9 bases. V shed 0 bases and J 12 bases; nucleotides not matched to a gene: 13. Germline V gene data show CDR1 as SGHRS and CDR2 as YFSETQ. The CDR3 sequence is 15 residues long. The CDR3 region is CASSLEGTGPPQGYF. The CDR3 coding sequence is TGCGCCAGCAGCTTGGAAGGGACAGGGCCCCCCCAAGGGTACTTC.

The chain is built from TRBV5-1 and TRBJ2-7; tentatively, D is TRBD2 (5 bases). Trimming pared 1 base from V and 1 base from J, leaving 9 bases between. Looked up from germline, CDR1 is SGHRS and CDR2 is YFSETQ. The CDR3 extends over 14 amino acids. The CDR3: CASSLFRGSYEQYF. The CDR3 coding sequence is TGCGCCAGCAGCTTGTTCCGGGGATCCTACGAGCAGTACTTC.

The chain has TRBV6-5 and TRBJ1-1, with D maybe TRBD1 (5 bases). CDR1 MNHEY and CDR2 SVGAGI come from the germline V gene. This CDR3 is built from 14 residues. The germline V and J ends were trimmed by 7 bases and 6 bases, with 18 bases remaining between them. The CDR3 DNA reads TGTGCCAGCACCTACGGGGGGTGGAGAGCTGAAGCTTTCTTT. This sequence encodes CASTYGGWRAEAFF.

This clone was counted a few times. The chain uses TRBV2 and TRBJ1-1, with D unresolved. In germline, CDR1 is SNHLY, CDR2 FYNNEI. This CDR3 contains 13 residues. The germline V and J ends were trimmed by 7 bases and 0 bases, with 9 bases remaining between them. CDR3 sequence (DNA): TGTGCCAGCAACATTAATGTGAACACTGAAGCTTTCTTT. Translation gives CASNINVNTEAFF.

This sequence joins TRBV2 and TRBJ2-4; no clear D gene. This CDR3 region has 13 residues. Trimming stripped 4 bases from V and 0 bases from J, with 4 bases between. CDR1 SNHLY and CDR2 FYNNEI come from the germline V gene. As DNA, the CDR3 is TGTGCCAGCAGTGCCGTAGCCAAAAACATTCAGTACTTC. It is translated as CASSAVAKNIQYF.

This clone has only a few counts. The J gene is TRBJ2-7, the V gene TRBV11-2; TRBD2 matches at 14 bases. Germline trimming cut 5 bases from V and 5 bases from J; bases unmatched to any gene: 8. The CDR3 is made up of 16 amino acids. Germline-derived CDR1 and CDR2 are SGHAT and FQNNGV. The CDR3 coding sequence is TGTGCCAGCAGCGCTGGGACTAGCGGGGGTAACGACGAGCAGTACTTC. This gives the protein CASSAGTSGGNDEQYF. The entire variable domain, with the rest obtained from reference TRBV11-2 and TRBJ2-7, is as follows: EAGVAQSPRYKIIEKRQSVAFWCNPISGHATLYWYQQILGQGPKLLIQFQNNGVVDDSQLPKDRFSAERLKGVDSTLKIQPAKLEDSAVYLCASSAGTSGGNDEQYFGPGTRLTVT.

The chain is built from TRBV27 and TRBJ1-1; 7 bases match TRBD1. CDR3 length: 14 amino acids. V gave up 3 bases and J gave up 6 bases; unmatched junction bases: 7. The germline V gene encodes CDR1 MNHEY and CDR2 SMNVEV (reference sequence). CDR3 sequence reads: CASSLTGQAAEAFF. The CDR3 DNA reads as TGTGCCAGCAGTTTGACAGGGCAGGCGGCTGAAGCTTTCTTT.

This chain connects TRBV11-2 to TRBJ2-3; TRBD1 aligns across 9 bases. The CDR3 totals 17 residues. Germline assignment: CDR1 SGHAT and CDR2 FQNNGV. The junction had 7 bases not matched to a gene; V was cut back by 1 base and J by 2 bases. CDR3 DNA: TGTGCCAGCAGCTTAGGGGTGACAGGGGGATCCACAGATACGCAGTATTTT. It encodes CASSLGVTGGSTDTQYF.

V gene TRBV28 combines with J gene TRBJ2-3, with D maybe TRBD2 (5 bases). Germline CDR1 and CDR2: MDHEN and SYDVKM. The V end was cut by 5 bases, the J end by 2 bases, with 8 bases between. This CDR3 comprises 13 residues. The CDR3 DNA sequence: TGTGCCAGCAGTCGGGGAAACACAGATACGCAGTATTTT. This codes for CASSRGNTDTQYF.

The rearrangement uses TRBV7-9 and TRBJ2-5, with TRBD2 matching 9 bases. Unmatched junction bases numbered 3, after V lost 0 bases and J lost 7 bases. The germline gives CDR1 SEHNR, CDR2 FQNEAQ (reference sequence). This CDR3 is 14 amino acids long. DNA of the CDR3: TGTGCCAGCAGCTTAGCGGGACTAGCTGTGACCCAGTACTTC. As protein: CASSLAGLAVTQYF.

The chain has TRBV2 and TRBJ2-5; 12 nucleotides line up with TRBD2. CDR1 is SNHLY and CDR2 is FYNNEI in the germline V gene. The CDR3 totals 16 residues. The J segment lost 4 bases and the V segment lost 4 bases, leaving 7 bases of the junction unmatched. The CDR3 spells CASSGTGLAGTETQYF. The CDR3 DNA reads as TGTGCCAGCAGTGGTACTGGACTAGCGGGGACAGAGACCCAGTACTTC.

V gene TRBV4-3 combines with J gene TRBJ1-4; D gene uncertain. This CDR3 contains 16 residues. Germline V gives CDR1 LGHNA, CDR2 YSLEER. The V end was cut by 0 bases, the J end by 0 bases, with 8 bases between. The CDR3 region is CASSQDGGTTNEKLFF. The CDR3 coding sequence is TGCGCCAGCAGCCAAGACGGAGGGACAACTAATGAAAAACTGTTTTTT.

CDR3 in amino acids: CASSPALAPYNEQFF. CDR3 bases: TGTGCCAGCTCACCAGCACTAGCGCCCTACAATGAGCAGTTCTTC. J is TRBJ2-1 and V is TRBV18, with 7 bases identical to TRBD2. The germline V gene has CDR1 KGHSH and CDR2 LQKENI. With V trimmed by 2 bases and J by 2 bases, 3 bases remained unmatched. The CDR3 is 15 residues long.

The J gene is TRBJ2-7, the V gene TRBV7-2, with 9 bases matching TRBD1. The CDR3 consists of 16 residues. With 5 bases clipped from V and 3 bases from J, the junction kept 11 bases outside the gene matches. The germline CDR1 and CDR2 sequences are SGHTA and FQGNSA. The CDR3 loop is CASSPMPGQGYYEQYF. CDR3 in DNA: TGTGCCAGCAGCCCTATGCCGGGACAGGGTTACTACGAGCAGTACTTC.

The sample holds a few counts of this clone. The chain recombines TRBV19 with TRBJ2-4; 8 bases match TRBD2. With 11 bases clipped from V and 2 bases from J, the junction kept 5 bases outside the gene matches. Germline-derived CDR1 and CDR2 are LNHDA and SQIVND (reference sequence). The CDR3 contains 13 residues. The CDR3 coding sequence is TGTGCCTCCCGGGAGGGGCCCAAAAACATTCAGTACTTC. It translates to CASREGPKNIQYF. Together with reference TRBV19 and TRBJ2-4, the CDR3 gives the full variable domain: DGGITQSPKYLFRKEGQNVTLSCEQNLNHDAMYWYRQDPGQGLRLIYYSQIVNDFQKGDIAEGYSVSREKKESFPLTVTSAQKNPTAFYLCASREGPKNIQYFGAGTRLSVL.

The gene calls are TRBV11-1 and TRBJ2-7; the match to TRBD1 covers 9 bases. This CDR3 contains 13 residues. Germline assignment: CDR1 SGHAT and CDR2 FQDESV (reference sequence). The V segment lost 4 bases and the J segment 5 bases; nucleotides outside the gene matches: 3. CDR3 residues: CASSSTGGHEQYF. The CDR3 coding sequence is TGTGCCAGCAGCTCGACAGGGGGGCACGAGCAGTACTTC.